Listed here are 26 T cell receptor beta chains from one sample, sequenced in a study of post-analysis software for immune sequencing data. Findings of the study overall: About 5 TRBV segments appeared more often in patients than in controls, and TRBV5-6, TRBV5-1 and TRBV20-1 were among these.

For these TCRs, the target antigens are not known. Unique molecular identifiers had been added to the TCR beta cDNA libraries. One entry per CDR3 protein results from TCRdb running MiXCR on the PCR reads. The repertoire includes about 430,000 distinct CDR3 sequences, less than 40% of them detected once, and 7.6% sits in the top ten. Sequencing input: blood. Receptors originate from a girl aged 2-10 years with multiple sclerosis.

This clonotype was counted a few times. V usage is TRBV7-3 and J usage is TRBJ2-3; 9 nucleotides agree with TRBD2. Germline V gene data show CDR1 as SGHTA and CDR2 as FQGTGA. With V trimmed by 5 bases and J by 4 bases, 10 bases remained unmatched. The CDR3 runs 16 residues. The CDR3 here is CASSDPVRLAADTQYF. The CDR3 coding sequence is TGTGCCAGCAGCGACCCTGTGAGACTAGCGGCAGATACGCAGTATTTT.

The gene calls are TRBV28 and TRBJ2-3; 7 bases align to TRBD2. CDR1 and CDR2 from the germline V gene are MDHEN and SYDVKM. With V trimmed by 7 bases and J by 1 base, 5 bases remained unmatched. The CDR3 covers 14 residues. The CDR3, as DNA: TGTGCCAGCAAGCTAAGCGGGGGCACAGATACGCAGTATTTT. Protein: CASKLSGGTDTQYF.

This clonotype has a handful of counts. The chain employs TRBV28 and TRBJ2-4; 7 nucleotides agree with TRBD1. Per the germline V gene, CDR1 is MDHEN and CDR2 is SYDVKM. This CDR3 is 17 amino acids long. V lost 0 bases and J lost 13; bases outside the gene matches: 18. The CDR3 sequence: CASSLWGDRAIREAQYF. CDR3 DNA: TGTGCCAGCAGTTTATGGGGAGACAGGGCCATTAGAGAGGCCCAGTACTTC.

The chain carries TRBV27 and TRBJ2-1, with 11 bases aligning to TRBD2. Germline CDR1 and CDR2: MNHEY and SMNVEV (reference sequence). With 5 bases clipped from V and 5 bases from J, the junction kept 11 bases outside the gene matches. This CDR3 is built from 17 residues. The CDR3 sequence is CASSIIAGGRHHNEQFF. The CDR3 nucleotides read TGTGCCAGCAGTATCATAGCGGGAGGGAGGCACCACAATGAGCAGTTCTTC.

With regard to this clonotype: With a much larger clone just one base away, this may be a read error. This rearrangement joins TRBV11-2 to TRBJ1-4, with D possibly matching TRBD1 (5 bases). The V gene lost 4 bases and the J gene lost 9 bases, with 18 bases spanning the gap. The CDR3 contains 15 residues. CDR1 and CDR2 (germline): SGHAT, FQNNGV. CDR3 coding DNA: TGTGCCAGCAGCTACAGGCTTCAGCGGGTGAAAAAACTGTTTTTT. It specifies CASSYRLQRVKKLFF.

DNA for the CDR3: TGTGCCAGCAGCCCCGGGGCCATCTACGAGCAGTACTTC. This codes for CASSPGAIYEQYF. J is TRBJ2-7 and V is TRBV5-5; D may be TRBD1 or TRBD2 (5 bases each). Per the germline V gene, CDR1 is SGHKS and CDR2 is YYEKEE (reference sequence). The V and J ends lost 4 bases and 3 bases respectively, with 11 bases between them. The CDR3 contains 13 residues.

The CDR3 here is CSVGLATSTDTQYF. For the CDR3, the DNA is TGCAGCGTTGGACTAGCGACTAGCACAGATACGCAGTATTTT. The chain recombines TRBV29-1 with TRBJ2-3; 8 bases agree with TRBD2. Germline V gene sequence: CDR1 SQVTM, CDR2 ANQGSEA. The length of the CDR3 is 14 residues. The V segment lost 4 bases and the J segment 0 bases; nucleotides outside the gene matches: 3.

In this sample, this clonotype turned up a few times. The CDR3 bases are TGTGCCAGCAGTGTGATGCAGGGGTCCTTTAACGGCTACACCTTC. It encodes CASSVMQGSFNGYTF. The gene calls are TRBV27 and TRBJ1-2, with a possible D match to TRBD1 (6 bases). CDR1 MNHEY and CDR2 SMNVEV come from the germline V gene (reference sequence). The CDR3 has 15 amino acids. Trimming pared 5 bases from V and 8 bases from J, leaving 21 bases between.

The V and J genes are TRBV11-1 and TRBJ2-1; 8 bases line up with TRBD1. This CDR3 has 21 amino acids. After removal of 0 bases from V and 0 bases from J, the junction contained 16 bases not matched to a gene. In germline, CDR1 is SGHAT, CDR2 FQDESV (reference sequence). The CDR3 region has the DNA TGTGCCAGCAGCTTAGCGTTTGGTTTGAGGACAGGGCTTAGCTCCTACAATGAGCAGTTCTTC. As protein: CASSLAFGLRTGLSSYNEQFF.

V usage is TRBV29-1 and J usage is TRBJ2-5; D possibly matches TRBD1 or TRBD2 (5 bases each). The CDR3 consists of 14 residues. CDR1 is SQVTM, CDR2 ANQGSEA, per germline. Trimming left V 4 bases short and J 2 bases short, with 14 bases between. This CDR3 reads CSVGGRVLQETQYF. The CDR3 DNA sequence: TGCAGCGTTGGGGGACGGGTCTTGCAAGAGACCCAGTACTTC.

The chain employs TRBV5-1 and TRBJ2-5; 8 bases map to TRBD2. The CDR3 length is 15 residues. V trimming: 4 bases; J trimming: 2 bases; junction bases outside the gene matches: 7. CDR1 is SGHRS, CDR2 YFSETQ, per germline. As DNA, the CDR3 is TGCGCCAGCAGCGAGATAGCGGGATCACAAGAGACCCAGTACTTC. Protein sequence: CASSEIAGSQETQYF. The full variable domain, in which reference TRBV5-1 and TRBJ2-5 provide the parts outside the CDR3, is KAGVTQTPRYLIKTRGQQVTLSCSPISGHRSVSWYQQTPGQGLQFLFEYFSETQRNKGNFPGRFSGRQFSNSRSEMNVSTLELGDSALYLCASSEIAGSQETQYFGPGTRLLVL.

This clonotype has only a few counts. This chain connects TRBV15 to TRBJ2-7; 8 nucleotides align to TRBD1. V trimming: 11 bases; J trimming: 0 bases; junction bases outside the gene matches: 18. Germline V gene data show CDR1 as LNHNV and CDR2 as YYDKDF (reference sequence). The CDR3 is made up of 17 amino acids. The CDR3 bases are TGTGCCGGAAGACAGGGGTTGACCGGACGCAGCTCCTACGAGCAGTACTTC. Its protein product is CAGRQGLTGRSSYEQYF.

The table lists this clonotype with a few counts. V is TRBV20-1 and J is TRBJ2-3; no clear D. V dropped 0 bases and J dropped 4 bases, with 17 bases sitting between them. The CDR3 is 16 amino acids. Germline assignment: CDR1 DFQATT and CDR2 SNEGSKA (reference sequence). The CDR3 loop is CSARDKICCSADTQYF. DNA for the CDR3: TGCAGTGCTAGAGATAAGATATGTTGCAGCGCAGATACGCAGTATTTT.

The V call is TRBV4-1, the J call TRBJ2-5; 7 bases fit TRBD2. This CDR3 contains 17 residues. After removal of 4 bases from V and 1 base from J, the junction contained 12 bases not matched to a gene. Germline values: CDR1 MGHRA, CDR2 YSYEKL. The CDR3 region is CASSPRRGNLAQETQYF. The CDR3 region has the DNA TGCGCCAGCAGCCCCCGGCGGGGGAATCTGGCCCAAGAGACCCAGTACTTC.

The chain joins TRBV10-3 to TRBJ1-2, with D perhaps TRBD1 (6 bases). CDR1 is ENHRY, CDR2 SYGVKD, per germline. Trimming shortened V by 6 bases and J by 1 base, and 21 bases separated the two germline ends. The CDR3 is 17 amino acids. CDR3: CAIRDSPGAQSNYGYTF. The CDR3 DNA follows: TGTGCCATCAGAGACTCCCCAGGGGCACAGAGTAACTATGGCTACACCTTC.

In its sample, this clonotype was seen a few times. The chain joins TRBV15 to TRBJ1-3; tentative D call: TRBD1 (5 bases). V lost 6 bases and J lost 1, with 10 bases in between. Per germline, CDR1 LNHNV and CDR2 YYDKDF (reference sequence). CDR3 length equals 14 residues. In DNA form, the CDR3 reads TGTGCCACCAGTGACCCAGGGTCTGGAAACACCATATATTTT. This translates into CATSDPGSGNTIYF.

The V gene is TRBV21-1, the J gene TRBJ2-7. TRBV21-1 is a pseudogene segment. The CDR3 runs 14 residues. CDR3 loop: CASSKVSVTYEQYF. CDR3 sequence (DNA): TGTGCCAGCAGCAAAGTCAGCGTTACCTACGAGCAGTACTTC.

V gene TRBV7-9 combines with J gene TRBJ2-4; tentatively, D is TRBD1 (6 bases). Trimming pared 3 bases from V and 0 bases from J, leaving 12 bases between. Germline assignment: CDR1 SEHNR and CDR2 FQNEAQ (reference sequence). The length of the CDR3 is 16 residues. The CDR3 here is CASSFHQGIAKNIQYF. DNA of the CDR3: TGTGCCAGCAGCTTCCACCAGGGGATAGCCAAAAACATTCAGTACTTC.

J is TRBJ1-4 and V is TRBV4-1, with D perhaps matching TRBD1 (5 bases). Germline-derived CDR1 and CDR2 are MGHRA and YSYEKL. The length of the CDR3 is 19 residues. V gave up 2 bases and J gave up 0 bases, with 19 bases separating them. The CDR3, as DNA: TGCGCCAGCAGCCAAATGGGGTACTTGTCGGGGGCAACTAATGAAAAACTGTTTTTT. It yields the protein CASSQMGYLSGATNEKLFF.

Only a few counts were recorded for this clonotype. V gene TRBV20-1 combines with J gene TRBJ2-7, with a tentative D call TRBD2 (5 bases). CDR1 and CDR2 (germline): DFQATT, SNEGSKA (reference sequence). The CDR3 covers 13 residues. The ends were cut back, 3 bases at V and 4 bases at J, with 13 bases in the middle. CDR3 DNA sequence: TGCAGTGCTAGCATGAGCGGTCGATACGAGCAGTACTTC. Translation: CSASMSGRYEQYF.

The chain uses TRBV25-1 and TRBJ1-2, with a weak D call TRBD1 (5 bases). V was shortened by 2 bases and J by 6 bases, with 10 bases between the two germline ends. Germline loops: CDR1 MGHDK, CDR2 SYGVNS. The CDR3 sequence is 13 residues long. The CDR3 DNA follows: TGTGCCAGCAGTGAAGGACACCCGGATGGCTACACCTTC. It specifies CASSEGHPDGYTF.

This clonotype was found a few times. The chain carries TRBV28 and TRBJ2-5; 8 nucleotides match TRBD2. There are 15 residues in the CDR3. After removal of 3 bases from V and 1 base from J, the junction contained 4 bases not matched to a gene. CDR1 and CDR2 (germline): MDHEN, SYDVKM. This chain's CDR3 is CASSFGGGFQETQYF. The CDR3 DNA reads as TGTGCCAGCAGTTTCGGGGGGGGGTTCCAAGAGACCCAGTACTTC.

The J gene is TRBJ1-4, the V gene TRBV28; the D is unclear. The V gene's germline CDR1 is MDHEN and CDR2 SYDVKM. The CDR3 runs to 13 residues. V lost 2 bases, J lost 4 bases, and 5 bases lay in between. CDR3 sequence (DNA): TGTGCCAGCAGTTTAAGCTATAATGAAAAACTGTTTTTT. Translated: CASSLSYNEKLFF.

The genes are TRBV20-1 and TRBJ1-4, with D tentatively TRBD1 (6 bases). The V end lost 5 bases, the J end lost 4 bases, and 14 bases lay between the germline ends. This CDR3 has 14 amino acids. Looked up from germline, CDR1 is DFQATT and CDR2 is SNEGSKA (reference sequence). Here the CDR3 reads CSALPGQNNEKLFF. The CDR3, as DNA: TGCAGTGCTCTTCCGGGACAAAATAATGAAAAACTGTTTTTT.

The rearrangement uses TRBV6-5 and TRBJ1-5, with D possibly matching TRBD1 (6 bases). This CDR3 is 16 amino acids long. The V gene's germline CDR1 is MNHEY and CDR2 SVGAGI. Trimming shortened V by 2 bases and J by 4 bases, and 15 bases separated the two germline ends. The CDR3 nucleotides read TGTGCCAGCAGTTACGGGGGGCCAGGGGTAAATCAGCCCCAGCATTTT. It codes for CASSYGGPGVNQPQHF.

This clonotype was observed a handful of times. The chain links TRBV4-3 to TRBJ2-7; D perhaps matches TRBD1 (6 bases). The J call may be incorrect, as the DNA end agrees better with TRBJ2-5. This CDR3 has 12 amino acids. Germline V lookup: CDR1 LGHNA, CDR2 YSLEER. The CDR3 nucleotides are TGCGCCAGCAGCCCAGGGGACGAGACCCAGTACTTC. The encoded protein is CASSPGDETQYF.